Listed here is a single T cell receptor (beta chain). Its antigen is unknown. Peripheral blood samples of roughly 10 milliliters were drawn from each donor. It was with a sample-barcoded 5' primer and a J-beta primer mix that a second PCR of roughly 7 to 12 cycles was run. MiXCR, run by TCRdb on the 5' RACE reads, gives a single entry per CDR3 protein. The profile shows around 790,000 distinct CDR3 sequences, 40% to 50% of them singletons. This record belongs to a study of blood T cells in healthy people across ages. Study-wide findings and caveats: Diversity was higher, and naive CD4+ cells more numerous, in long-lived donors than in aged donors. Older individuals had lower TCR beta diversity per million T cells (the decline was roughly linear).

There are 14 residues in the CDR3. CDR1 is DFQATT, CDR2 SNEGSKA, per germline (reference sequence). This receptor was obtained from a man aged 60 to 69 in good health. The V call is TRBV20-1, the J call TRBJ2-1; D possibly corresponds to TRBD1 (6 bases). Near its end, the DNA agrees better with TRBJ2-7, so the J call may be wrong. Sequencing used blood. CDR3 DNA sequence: TGCAGTGCTAGAGCCAGGGACAAGGGATACGAGCAGTACTTC. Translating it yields CSARARDKGYEQYF.